This entry lists 27 T cell receptor beta chains sequenced from one sample in a study of blood T cells in healthy people across ages. A second PCR, run for roughly 6 to 11 cycles, used a sample-barcoded 5' primer plus a J-beta primer mix. TCRdb used MiXCR to reprocess the 5' RACE reads, holding one entry per CDR3 protein. The sample includes approximately 850,000 distinct CDR3 sequences, under 45% of them seen just once. The specimen sequenced was blood. These TCRs come from a man between 60 and 75 years old in good health.

This clonotype was seen a handful of times. This chain joins TRBV9 and TRBJ2-1; tentative D call: TRBD2 (9 bases). The germline V and J ends were trimmed by 4 bases and 12 bases, with 26 bases remaining between them. CDR1 and CDR2 (germline): SGDLS, YYNGEE. The CDR3 spans 16 residues. CDR3 DNA sequence: TGTGCCAGCAGCCCCGACAGGGGACTAGCAAAGGGGGGGCAGTTCTTC. Residues: CASSPDRGLAKGGQFF.

Comments on this clonotype: Germline is not matched at one junction end, which may reflect a read error. The chain uses TRBV12-5 and TRBJ1-2; TRBD1 is a possible D gene (5 bases). This CDR3 has 15 residues. Germline assignment: CDR1 LGHNT and CDR2 FRNRAP. CDR3 protein: CASGGYGASDYGYIF. CDR3 nucleotides: TGTGCTAGTGGGGGGTATGGGGCAAGTGACTATGGCTACATCTTC.

The chain uses TRBV20-1 and TRBJ2-7; D might be TRBD1 (6 bases). Germline V gene data show CDR1 as DFQATT and CDR2 as SNEGSKA (reference sequence). With 1 base removed from V and 2 bases from J, the gap between germline ends came to 9 bases. The CDR3 contains 13 residues. The DNA for the CDR3 is TGCAGTGCTAGAGGTAACAGGGCCTACGAGCAGTACTTC. It translates to CSARGNRAYEQYF.

This clonotype was seen more than once but under ten times. The genes are TRBV6-2 or TRBV6-3 and TRBJ2-5, with D hard to call. CDR1 and CDR2 from the germline V gene are MNHEY and SVGEGT. Trimming removed 7 bases at V and 1 base at J, with 7 bases between. This CDR3 contains 12 residues. CDR3 loop: CASTSAQETQYF. CDR3 coding DNA: TGTGCCAGCACCTCCGCCCAAGAGACCCAGTACTTC.

The chain links TRBV5-4 to TRBJ2-3; weak D call: TRBD1 (6 bases). Germline V gene lookup returns CDR1 SGHNT and CDR2 YYREEE (reference sequence). The CDR3 spans 15 residues. The V end was cut by 4 bases, the J end by 2 bases, with 14 bases between. This CDR3 reads CASSRGGGATDTQYF. The CDR3 nucleotides read TGTGCCAGCAGCCGCGGTGGGGGCGCCACAGATACGCAGTATTTT.

The chain uses TRBV6-1 and TRBJ2-4; weak D call: TRBD1 (6 bases). The end of the DNA is better explained by TRBJ2-7, so the J call may be wrong. This CDR3 comprises 13 residues. In germline, CDR1 is MNHNS, CDR2 SASEGT. CDR3 amino acids: CASRAGQPYEQYF. DNA of the CDR3: TGTGCCAGCAGAGCCGGACAGCCCTACGAGCAGTACTTC.

This clonotype was seen a handful of times. This chain joins TRBV14 and TRBJ2-5; D call uncertain. The ends were cut back, 3 bases at V and 5 bases at J, with 7 bases in the middle. This CDR3 region has 12 residues. Germline V CDR1 and CDR2: SGHDN, FVKESK. As DNA, the CDR3 is TGTGCCAGCAGCCAGACAATCGAGACCCAGTACTTC. Protein sequence: CASSQTIETQYF.

This chain uses TRBV29-1 with TRBJ2-3; 7 bases agree with TRBD1. Germline trimming cut 7 bases from V and 4 bases from J; bases unmatched to any gene: 17. The CDR3 consists of 16 residues. In germline, CDR1 is SQVTM, CDR2 ANQGSEA. The CDR3 loop reads CSGGQDGVLVSDTQYF. Here the CDR3 DNA reads TGCAGCGGCGGACAGGACGGAGTTTTAGTATCAGATACGCAGTATTTT.

The chain combines TRBV9 with TRBJ1-1; D is unresolved. The germline V and J ends were trimmed by 3 bases and 2 bases, with 11 bases remaining between them. The CDR3 has 14 residues. Germline-derived CDR1 and CDR2 are SGDLS and YYNGEE. The CDR3 loop is CASSARAGNTEAFF. CDR3 DNA: TGTGCCAGCAGCGCCCGGGCCGGTAACACTGAAGCTTTCTTT.

The chain joins TRBV7-9 to TRBJ1-2; possibly TRBD1 for D (5 bases). The CDR3 is made up of 15 amino acids. V lost 5 bases and J 8 bases, leaving 21 bases between the germline ends. The germline V gene encodes CDR1 SEHNR and CDR2 FQNEAQ (reference sequence). This CDR3 reads CASSDTGSALRGYTF. CDR3 coding DNA: TGTGCCAGCAGCGACACAGGCTCAGCCCTCCGCGGCTACACCTTC.

As for this clonotype: Given a much more abundant clone one base away, this may be a read error. V usage is TRBV20-1 and J usage is TRBJ2-3, with 9 bases aligning to TRBD2. Germline V gene lookup returns CDR1 DFQATT and CDR2 SNEGSKA (reference sequence). The CDR3 consists of 16 residues. Germline trimming cut 0 bases from V and 4 bases from J; bases unmatched to any gene: 8. The CDR3 DNA is TGCAGTGCTAGAGATGGGTGCGGGGGGGAGGCAGATACGCAGTATTTT. Translated: CSARDGCGGEADTQYF.

The chain has TRBV28 and TRBJ2-1; D is tentatively TRBD1 or TRBD2 (6 bases each). The CDR3 has 15 residues. In germline, CDR1 is MDHEN, CDR2 SYDVKM. V lost 6 bases to trimming and J lost 4 bases, with 16 bases between them. CDR3 residues: CASSPRGTLYNEQFF. CDR3 DNA sequence: TGTGCCAGCAGCCCCCGGGGGACACTTTACAATGAGCAGTTCTTC.

This clonotype was counted between two and nine times. This chain uses TRBV2 with TRBJ2-3; D assignment may be TRBD1 or TRBD2 (5 bases each). The length of the CDR3 is 15 residues. Deletions cut 6 bases from V and 1 base from J, with 14 bases between. The V gene's germline CDR1 is SNHLY and CDR2 FYNNEI. The CDR3 sequence: CASSDEGIGTDTQYF. The CDR3 DNA reads TGTGCCAGCAGCGATGAGGGGATCGGCACAGATACGCAGTATTTT.

This sequence joins TRBV5-1 and TRBJ2-1; TRBD1 is a possible D gene (6 bases). The CDR3 is 15 residues long. Germline assignment: CDR1 SGHRS and CDR2 YFSETQ. V lost 4 bases, J lost 9 bases, and 20 bases lay in between. The CDR3 protein is CASSPRRGSASEQFF. CDR3 DNA sequence: TGCGCCAGCAGCCCAAGAAGGGGGTCCGCAAGTGAGCAGTTCTTC.

This clonotype was picked up a small number of times. V gene TRBV3-1 combines with J gene TRBJ2-7; D not certain. The CDR3 consists of 14 residues. Germline V lookup: CDR1 LGHDT, CDR2 YNNKEL (reference sequence). The V end lost 4 bases, the J end lost 2 bases, and 12 bases lay between the germline ends. The chain's CDR3 is CASSRGGSPYEQYF. In DNA, the CDR3 is TGTGCCAGCAGCCGAGGTGGCAGTCCCTACGAGCAGTACTTC.

This clonotype showed up just a few times. The J gene is TRBJ2-2, the V gene TRBV10-3; D is undetermined. Trimming took 3 bases from V and 2 from J, leaving 1 base between them. CDR1 is ENHRY, CDR2 SYGVKD, per germline. CDR3 length: 12 amino acids. The CDR3 loop reads CAISENTGELFF. CDR3 nucleotides: TGTGCCATCAGTGAAAACACCGGGGAGCTGTTTTTT.

This clonotype was seen a few times. The chain links TRBV5-6 to TRBJ2-1, with TRBD2 matching 8 bases. In germline, CDR1 is SGHDT, CDR2 YYEEEE. The V gene end was trimmed by 2 bases and the J gene end by 2 bases; junction bases not matched to a gene: 9. The CDR3 length is 17 residues. The CDR3 region is CASSFSRVAGTYNEQFF. In DNA, the CDR3 is TGTGCCAGCAGCTTCTCGCGCGTAGCGGGGACCTACAATGAGCAGTTCTTC.

Note on this clonotype: A much larger clonotype is one base distant, so this may be a read error. The chain recombines TRBV7-9 with TRBJ1-5; D remains ambiguous. Looked up from germline, CDR1 is SEHNR and CDR2 is FQNEAQ (reference sequence). The CDR3 length is 15 residues. With 5 bases removed from V and 0 bases from J, the gap between germline ends came to 11 bases. The CDR3 sequence: CASSPSSYSNQPQHF. The CDR3 DNA reads as TGTGCCAGCAGCCCCTCTAGTTATAGCAATCAGCCCCAGCATTTT.

This sequence joins TRBV10-2 and TRBJ1-4, with D hard to call. The CDR3 length is 15 residues. Germline loops: CDR1 WSHSY, CDR2 SAAADI. The V end was cut by 3 bases, the J end by 6 bases, with 14 bases between. CDR3 loop: CASSDGRLGYEKLFF. CDR3 nucleotide sequence: TGCGCCAGCAGTGATGGGAGGCTGGGATATGAAAAACTGTTTTTT.

V is TRBV6-5 and J is TRBJ2-1; possibly TRBD2 for D (5 bases). CDR1 MNHEY and CDR2 SVGAGI come from the germline V gene. Trimming cost V 2 bases and J 5 bases, with 10 bases left between them. CDR3 length: 14 residues. In DNA, the CDR3 is TGTGCCAGCAGTTACCTAGCCCGGGACAATGAGCAGTTCTTC. Its translation is CASSYLARDNEQFF.

The rearrangement uses TRBV7-3 and TRBJ2-2; TRBD2 might be the D (7 bases). Germline values: CDR1 SGHTA, CDR2 FQGTGA. Trimming took 7 bases from V and 6 from J, leaving 18 bases between them. This CDR3 is built from 15 residues. The CDR3 is CASKEWGGHPGELFF. The CDR3 nucleotides are TGTGCCAGCAAGGAGTGGGGGGGCCACCCCGGGGAGCTGTTTTTT.

This clonotype has a single count. The chain joins TRBV7-3 to TRBJ2-3, with TRBD2 as a possible D gene (6 bases). Looked up from germline, CDR1 is SGHTA and CDR2 is FQGTGA. V lost 6 bases and J 2 bases, leaving 24 bases between the germline ends. The CDR3 is 18 residues long. The CDR3 protein is CASSPDPHLAVLTDTQYF. CDR3 bases: TGTGCCAGCAGTCCAGATCCCCATTTAGCGGTACTCACAGATACGCAGTATTTT.

CDR3 coding DNA: TGCAGTGCCTCGGGACTCACTGAAGCTTTCTTT. Translating gives CSASGLTEAFF. This chain links TRBV20-1 with TRBJ1-1; D is perhaps TRBD1 (5 bases). Germline assignment: CDR1 DFQATT and CDR2 SNEGSKA (reference sequence). With 6 bases removed from V and 4 bases from J, the gap between germline ends came to 9 bases. This CDR3 comprises 11 residues.

The V gene is TRBV5-1, the J gene TRBJ1-1, with D possibly being TRBD1 (5 bases). Germline V gives CDR1 SGHRS, CDR2 YFSETQ. The CDR3 has 14 residues. The germline V and J ends were trimmed by 4 bases and 3 bases, with 13 bases remaining between them. CDR3 DNA sequence: TGCGCCAGCAGCATTGGGACGGCTGACACTGAAGCTTTCTTT. Encoded protein: CASSIGTADTEAFF.

This clonotype has only a few counts. The rearrangement joins TRBV20-1 to TRBJ1-1; 9 nucleotides line up with TRBD1. The CDR3 is made up of 19 amino acids. The germline CDR1 and CDR2 sequences are DFQATT and SNEGSKA (reference sequence). The J segment lost 1 base and the V segment lost 0 bases, leaving 15 bases of the junction unmatched. CDR3 in amino acids: CSARDPRRGQGHSNTEAFF. As DNA, the CDR3 is TGCAGTGCTAGAGATCCTCGTCGAGGACAGGGGCATTCGAACACTGAAGCTTTCTTT.

The chain is built from TRBV18 and TRBJ1-5; no clear D. The V end lost 1 base, the J end lost 0 bases, and 7 bases lay between the germline ends. Germline CDR1 and CDR2: KGHSH and LQKENI. The CDR3 runs to 15 residues. CDR3 amino acids: CASSPLAASNQPQHF. The CDR3 coding sequence is TGTGCCAGCTCACCACTAGCAGCTAGCAATCAGCCCCAGCATTTT. Combining the CDR3 with reference TRBV18 and TRBJ1-5 gives the whole variable domain NAGVMQNPRHLVRRRGQEARLRCSPMKGHSHVYWYRQLPEEGLKFMVYLQKENIIDESGMPKERFSAEFPKEGPSILRIQQVVRGDSAAYFCASSPLAASNQPQHFGDGTRLSIL.

The genes are TRBV5-1 and TRBJ2-5; D is ambiguous. Trimming left V 3 bases short and J 4 bases short, with 10 bases between. This CDR3 has 13 amino acids. The V gene's germline CDR1 is SGHRS and CDR2 YFSETQ. In DNA, the CDR3 is TGCGCCAGCAGCTCAGAACTGGGAGAGACCCAGTACTTC. This gives the protein CASSSELGETQYF.